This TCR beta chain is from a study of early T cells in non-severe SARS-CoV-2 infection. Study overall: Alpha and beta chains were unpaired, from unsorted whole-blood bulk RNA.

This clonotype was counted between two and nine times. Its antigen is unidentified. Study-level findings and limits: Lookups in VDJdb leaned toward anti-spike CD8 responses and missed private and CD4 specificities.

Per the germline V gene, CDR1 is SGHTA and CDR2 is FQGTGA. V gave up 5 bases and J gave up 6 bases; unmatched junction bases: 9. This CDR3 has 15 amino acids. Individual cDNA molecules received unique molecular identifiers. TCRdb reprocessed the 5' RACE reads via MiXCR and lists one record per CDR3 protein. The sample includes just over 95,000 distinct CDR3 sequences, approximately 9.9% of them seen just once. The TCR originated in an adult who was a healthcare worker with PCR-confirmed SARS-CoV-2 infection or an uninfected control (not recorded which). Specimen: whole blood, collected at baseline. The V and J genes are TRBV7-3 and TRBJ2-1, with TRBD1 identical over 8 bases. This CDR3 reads CASSPGQGAPNEQFF. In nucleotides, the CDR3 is TGTGCCAGCAGCCCGGGGCAGGGGGCCCCCAATGAGCAGTTCTTC.